These 14 T cell receptor beta chains share one sample of origin, sequenced in a study of OX40 agonist ivuxolimab in advanced cancers. TCRdb's copy holds only in-frame clones and misses some; the assay was immunoSEQ multiplex PCR. The sample holds 80,000 or so clones; more than 90% are singletons and the top ten take about 0.7%. This sample comprised CD4+ or CD8+ T cells sorted from blood, obtained in a trial of the OX40 agonist ivuxolimab. The receptors come from an adult with an advanced solid tumor such as melanoma, head and neck, liver or kidney cancer.

V gene TRBV2 combines with J gene TRBJ2-7; tentative D call: TRBD1 (5 bases). This CDR3 spans 15 amino acids. CDR1 and CDR2 from the germline V gene are SNHLY and FYNNEI. V gave up 4 bases and J gave up 3 bases, with 16 bases separating them. DNA for the CDR3: TGTGCCAGCAGTGTGTCTCTCCCCAGGGTCTACGAGCAGTACTTC. It is translated as CASSVSLPRVYEQYF. The full variable domain, completed using reference TRBV2 and TRBJ2-7, is EPEVTQTPSHQVTQMGQEVILRCVPISNHLYFYWYRQILGQKVEFLVSFYNNEISEKSEIFDDQFSVERPDGSNFTLKIRSTKLEDSAMYFCASSVSLPRVYEQYFGPGTRLTVT.

The chain is built from TRBV18 and TRBJ2-2, with 15 bases fitting TRBD2. The CDR3 has 18 residues. Germline V gene lookup returns CDR1 KGHSH and CDR2 LQKENI. V lost 1 base to trimming and J lost 6 bases; unmatched junction nucleotides: 6. The CDR3 is CASSPLGLAGGKSGELFF. For the CDR3, the DNA is TGTGCCAGCTCACCACTGGGACTAGCGGGAGGAAAATCCGGGGAGCTGTTTTTT.

The genes are TRBV11-3 and TRBJ2-5; unclear D gene. Germline loops: CDR1 SGHNT, CDR2 YENEEA. The CDR3 is 14 amino acids. V shed 5 bases and J shed 5 bases, with 15 bases lying between them. This CDR3 reads CASSSRRVPETQYF. The CDR3 coding sequence is TGTGCCAGCAGCAGTAGACGCGTCCCGGAGACCCAGTACTTC.

This chain connects TRBV29-1 to TRBJ2-7; TRBD2 aligns across 7 bases. V shed 7 bases, J shed 4 bases, and the junction held 7 bases outside the gene matches. Germline V gene sequence: CDR1 SQVTM, CDR2 ANQGSEA. The CDR3 is made up of 12 amino acids. The CDR3 nucleotides read TGCAGCGCCGGCCCTAGCGGATACGAGCAGTACTTC. Translating gives CSAGPSGYEQYF.

The rearrangement uses TRBV5-4 and TRBJ1-3, with a possible D match to TRBD1 (6 bases). The CDR3 has 13 residues. Trimming pared 1 base from V and 5 bases from J, leaving 7 bases between. Germline V gene lookup returns CDR1 SGHNT and CDR2 YYREEE (reference sequence). CDR3 DNA sequence: TGTGCCAGCAGCTTGACAGGGAGAAACACCATATATTTT. This codes for CASSLTGRNTIYF.

The DNA for the CDR3 is TGCAGCGTGGGGGAGGTCTACGAGCAGTACTTC. Translating gives CSVGEVYEQYF. V and J are TRBV29-1 and TRBJ2-7; D possibly corresponds to TRBD2 (6 bases). The length of the CDR3 is 11 residues. The V gene lost 6 bases and the J gene lost 3 bases, with 9 bases spanning the gap. Per the germline V gene, CDR1 is SQVTM and CDR2 is ANQGSEA.

The chain combines TRBV10-3 with TRBJ2-1, with D possibly TRBD1 on 6 matching bases. CDR1 ENHRY and CDR2 SYGVKD come from the germline V gene. Trimming stripped 4 bases from V and 0 bases from J, with 10 bases between. The CDR3 covers 15 residues. CDR3 in amino acids: CAISGQASSYNEQFF. In nucleotides, the CDR3 is TGTGCCATCAGTGGACAGGCCAGCTCCTACAATGAGCAGTTCTTC.

The J gene is TRBJ2-5, the V gene TRBV7-2, with TRBD2 matching over 14 bases. With V trimmed by 4 bases and J by 5 bases, 6 bases remained unmatched. The CDR3 extends over 16 amino acids. Germline loops: CDR1 SGHTA, CDR2 FQGNSA. DNA of the CDR3: TGTGCCAGCAGCTCCGGACTAGCGGGGGGCGGGGAGACCCAGTACTTC. Its protein is CASSSGLAGGGETQYF.

The rearrangement links TRBV5-5 to TRBJ2-3; 7 bases align to TRBD1. CDR3 length: 15 residues. Germline CDR1 and CDR2: SGHKS and YYEKEE (reference sequence). V shed 3 bases, J shed 6 bases, and the junction held 10 bases outside the gene matches. This CDR3 is CASSSTGQSIDTQYF. As DNA, the CDR3 is TGTGCCAGCAGCTCCACGGGACAGAGTATCGATACGCAGTATTTT. The complete variable domain, with remaining parts taken from reference TRBV5-5 and TRBJ2-3, reads DAGVTQSPTHLIKTRGQQVTLRCSPISGHKSVSWYQQVLGQGPQFIFQYYEKEERGRGNFPDRFSARQFPNYSSELNVNALLLGDSALYLCASSSTGQSIDTQYFGPGTRLTVL.

This clone came up once. J is TRBJ2-3 and V is TRBV6-5; D unclear. The V end was cut by 8 bases, the J end by 0 bases, with 12 bases between. The germline CDR1 and CDR2 sequences are MNHEY and SVGAGI. The CDR3 spans 14 residues. The CDR3 nucleotides read TGTGCCAGCCGACGGTCTATGAGCACAGATACGCAGTATTTT. This gives the protein CASRRSMSTDTQYF.

The V and J genes are TRBV6-5 and TRBJ1-5, with TRBD1 matching over 7 bases. J gave up 2 bases and V 5 bases, and 6 bases lay outside the gene matches. CDR3 length: 15 amino acids. Germline CDR1 and CDR2: MNHEY and SVGAGI. This CDR3 reads CASSLDRMGNQPQHF. Written as DNA, the CDR3 is TGTGCCAGCAGTCTGGACAGGATGGGCAATCAGCCCCAGCATTTT.

This rearrangement joins TRBV7-9 to TRBJ2-7, with D perhaps matching TRBD2 (5 bases). Germline-derived CDR1 and CDR2 are SEHNR and FQNEAQ (reference sequence). The CDR3 is 13 amino acids. The V and J ends lost 3 bases and 7 bases respectively, with 13 bases between them. This CDR3 reads CASSFLSSGEQYF. Here the CDR3 DNA reads TGTGCCAGCAGCTTCCTCTCCTCGGGAGAGCAGTACTTC.

The rearrangement uses TRBV5-1 and TRBJ2-2; 7 nucleotides align to TRBD2. The CDR3 length is 15 residues. The germline CDR1 and CDR2 sequences are SGHRS and YFSETQ. V gave up 3 bases and J gave up 3 bases; unmatched junction bases: 5. The CDR3 DNA reads as TGCGCCAGCAGCTCCGTTCGGGGGGACACCGGGGAGCTGTTTTTT. It specifies CASSSVRGDTGELFF. The full variable domain, its missing parts supplied by reference TRBV5-1 and TRBJ2-2, is KAGVTQTPRYLIKTRGQQVTLSCSPISGHRSVSWYQQTPGQGLQFLFEYFSETQRNKGNFPGRFSGRQFSNSRSEMNVSTLELGDSALYLCASSSVRGDTGELFFGEGSRLTVL.

This chain links TRBV7-3 with TRBJ2-5; a weak D match, TRBD2 (5 bases). V was clipped by 2 bases and J by 2 bases, with 12 bases between them. The CDR3 extends over 15 amino acids. CDR1 is SGHTA and CDR2 is FQGTGA in the germline V gene. This CDR3 reads CASSLDGAVQETQYF. The CDR3 DNA reads TGTGCCAGCAGCTTAGATGGAGCGGTTCAAGAGACCCAGTACTTC.